The rows below give T cell receptor beta chains drawn from one sample of a study of blood T cells in healthy people across ages. TCRdb re-analysed the 5' RACE reads in MiXCR, keeping a single row per CDR3 protein. The sample lists 1.5 million to 2 million distinct CDR3 sequences, 28% seen once, with about 7.7% in the top ten. Sample: blood. The receptors were gathered from a woman aged 25 to 39 in good health. Both conserved end residues are trimmed from each CDR3.

v_call cdr3_aa
TRBV6-5 ASSRGPLDTQY
TRBV20-1 SATSPNTEAF
TRBV7-9 ASSLLRASAYEQD
TRBV7-2 ASSLHRGASSNEQF
TRBV18 ASSPNLGSGANVLT
TRBV19 ASSSNGEKLF
TRBV6-5 ASGRVGGETQY
TRBV7-2 ASSLMDEQY
TRBV29-1 SVSDSGNTIY
TRBV28 ASSLWTGGETWLGEQY
TRBV5-5 ASSYGDNEQF
TRBV12-3/TRBV12-4 ASSLGPSQPQH
TRBV20-1 SAREALPQRRGTEAF